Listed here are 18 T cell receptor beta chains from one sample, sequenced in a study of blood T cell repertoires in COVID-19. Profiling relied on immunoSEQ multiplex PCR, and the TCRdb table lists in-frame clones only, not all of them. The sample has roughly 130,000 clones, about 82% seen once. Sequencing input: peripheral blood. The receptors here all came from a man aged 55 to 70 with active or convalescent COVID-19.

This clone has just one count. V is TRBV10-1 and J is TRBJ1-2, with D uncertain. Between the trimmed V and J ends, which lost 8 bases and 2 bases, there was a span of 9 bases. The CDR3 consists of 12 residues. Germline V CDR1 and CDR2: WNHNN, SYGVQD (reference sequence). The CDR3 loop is CASQRSNYGYTF. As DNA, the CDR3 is TGCGCCAGCCAGCGGTCGAACTATGGCTACACCTTC.

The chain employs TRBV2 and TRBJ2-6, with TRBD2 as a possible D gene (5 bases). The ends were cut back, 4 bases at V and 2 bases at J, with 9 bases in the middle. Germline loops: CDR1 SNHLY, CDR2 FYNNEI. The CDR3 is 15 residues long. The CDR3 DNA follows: TGTGCCAGCAGTGTAAGCGGCGCTGGGGCCAACGTCCTGACTTTC. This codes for CASSVSGAGANVLTF.

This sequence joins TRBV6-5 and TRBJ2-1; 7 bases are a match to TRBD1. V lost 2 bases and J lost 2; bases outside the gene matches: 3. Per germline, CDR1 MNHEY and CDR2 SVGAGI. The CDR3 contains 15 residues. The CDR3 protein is CASSYKQGAYNEQFF. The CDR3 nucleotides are TGTGCCAGCAGTTACAAGCAGGGGGCCTACAATGAGCAGTTCTTC.

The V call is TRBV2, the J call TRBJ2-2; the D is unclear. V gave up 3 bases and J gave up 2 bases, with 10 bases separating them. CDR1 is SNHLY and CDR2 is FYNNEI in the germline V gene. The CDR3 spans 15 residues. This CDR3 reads CASSENSRNTGELFF. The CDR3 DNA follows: TGTGCCAGCAGTGAGAACAGCCGTAACACCGGGGAGCTGTTTTTT.

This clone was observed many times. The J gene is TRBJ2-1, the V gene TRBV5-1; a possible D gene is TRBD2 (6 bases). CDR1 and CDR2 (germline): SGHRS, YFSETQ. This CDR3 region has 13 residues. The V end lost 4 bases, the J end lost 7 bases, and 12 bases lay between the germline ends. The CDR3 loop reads CASSARLVNEQFF. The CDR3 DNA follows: TGCGCCAGCAGCGCCCGACTAGTTAATGAGCAGTTCTTC.

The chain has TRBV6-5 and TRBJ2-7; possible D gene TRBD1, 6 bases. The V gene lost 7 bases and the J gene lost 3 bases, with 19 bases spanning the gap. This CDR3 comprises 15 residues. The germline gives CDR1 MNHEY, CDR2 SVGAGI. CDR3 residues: CASTSRGSRGYEQYF. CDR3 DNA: TGTGCCAGCACCTCCCGGGGCTCCAGGGGCTACGAGCAGTACTTC.

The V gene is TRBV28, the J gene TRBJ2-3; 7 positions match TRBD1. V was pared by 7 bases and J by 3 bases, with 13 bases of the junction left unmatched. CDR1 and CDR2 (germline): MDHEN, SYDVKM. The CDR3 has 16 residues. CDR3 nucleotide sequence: TGTGCCAGCATATCGGAAGGGGGCAGGGGGACAGATACGCAGTATTTT. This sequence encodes CASISEGGRGTDTQYF.

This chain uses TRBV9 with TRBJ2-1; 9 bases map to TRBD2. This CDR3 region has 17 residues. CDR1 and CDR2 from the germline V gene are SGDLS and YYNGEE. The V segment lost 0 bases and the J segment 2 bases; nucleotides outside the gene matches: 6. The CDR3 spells CASSVVGAGGPYNEQFF. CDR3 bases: TGTGCCAGCAGCGTAGTAGGAGCGGGAGGACCCTACAATGAGCAGTTCTTC. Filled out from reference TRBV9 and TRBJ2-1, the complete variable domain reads DSGVTQTPKHLITATGQRVTLRCSPRSGDLSVYWYQQSLDQGLQFLIQYYNGEERAKGNILERFSAQQFPDLHSELNLSSLELGDSALYFCASSVVGAGGPYNEQFFGPGTRLTVL.

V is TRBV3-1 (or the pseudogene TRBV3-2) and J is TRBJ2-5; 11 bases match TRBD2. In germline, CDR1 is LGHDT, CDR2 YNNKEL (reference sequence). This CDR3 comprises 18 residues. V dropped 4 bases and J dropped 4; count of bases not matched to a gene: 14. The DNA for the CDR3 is TGTGCCAGCAGCCTGGGGGTTGGTAGCGGGAGGGCCGGAGAGACCCAGTACTTC. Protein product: CASSLGVGSGRAGETQYF.

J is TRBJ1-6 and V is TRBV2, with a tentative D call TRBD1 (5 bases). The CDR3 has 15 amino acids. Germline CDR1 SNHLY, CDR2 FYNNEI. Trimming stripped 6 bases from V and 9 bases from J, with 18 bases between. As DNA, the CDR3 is TGTGCCAGCAGCCGACAGTTCCCCCGGAGTTCACCCCTCCACTTT. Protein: CASSRQFPRSSPLHF.

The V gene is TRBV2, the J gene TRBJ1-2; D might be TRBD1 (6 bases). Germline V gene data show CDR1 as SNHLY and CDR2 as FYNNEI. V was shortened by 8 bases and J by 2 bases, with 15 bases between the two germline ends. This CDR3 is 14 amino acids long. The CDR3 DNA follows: TGTGCCAGCGGTCCGGGGGGGACAAACTATGGCTACACCTTC. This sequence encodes CASGPGGTNYGYTF.

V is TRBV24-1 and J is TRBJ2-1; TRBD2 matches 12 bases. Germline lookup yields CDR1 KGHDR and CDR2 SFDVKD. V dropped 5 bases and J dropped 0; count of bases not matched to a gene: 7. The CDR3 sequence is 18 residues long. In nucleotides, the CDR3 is TGTGCCACCAGTGGCGGACTAGCGGGGAGGAGCTCCTACAATGAGCAGTTCTTC. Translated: CATSGGLAGRSSYNEQFF.

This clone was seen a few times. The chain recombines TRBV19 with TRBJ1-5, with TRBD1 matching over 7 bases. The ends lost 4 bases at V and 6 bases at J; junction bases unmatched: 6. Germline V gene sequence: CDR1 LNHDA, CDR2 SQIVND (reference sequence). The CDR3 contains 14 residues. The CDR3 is CASSKGAGFQPQHF. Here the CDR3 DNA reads TGTGCCAGTAGTAAGGGGGCAGGGTTTCAGCCCCAGCATTTT.

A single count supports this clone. The CDR3 reads CASSLLDRSNQPQHF. CDR3 DNA sequence: TGTGCCAGCTCACTCTTGGACAGAAGCAATCAGCCCCAGCATTTT. The rearrangement uses TRBV18 and TRBJ1-5, with D maybe TRBD1 (6 bases). The CDR3 runs to 15 residues. V lost 4 bases, J lost 1 base, and 11 bases lay in between. Germline values: CDR1 KGHSH, CDR2 LQKENI. Filled out from reference TRBV18 and TRBJ1-5, the complete variable domain reads NAGVMQNPRHLVRRRGQEARLRCSPMKGHSHVYWYRQLPEEGLKFMVYLQKENIIDESGMPKERFSAEFPKEGPSILRIQQVVRGDSAAYFCASSLLDRSNQPQHFGDGTRLSIL.

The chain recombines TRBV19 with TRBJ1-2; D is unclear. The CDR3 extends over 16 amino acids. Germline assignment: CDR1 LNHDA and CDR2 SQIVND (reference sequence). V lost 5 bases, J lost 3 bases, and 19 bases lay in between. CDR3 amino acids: CASSPDGRDGDYGYTF. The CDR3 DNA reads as TGTGCCAGTAGTCCCGACGGGAGGGATGGGGACTATGGCTACACCTTC.

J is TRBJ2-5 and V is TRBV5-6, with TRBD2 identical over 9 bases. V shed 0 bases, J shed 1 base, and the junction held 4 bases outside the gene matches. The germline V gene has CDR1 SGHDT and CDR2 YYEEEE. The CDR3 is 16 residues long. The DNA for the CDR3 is TGTGCCAGCAGCTTGGGTCTAGCGGGGTTCCAAGAGACCCAGTACTTC. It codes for CASSLGLAGFQETQYF.

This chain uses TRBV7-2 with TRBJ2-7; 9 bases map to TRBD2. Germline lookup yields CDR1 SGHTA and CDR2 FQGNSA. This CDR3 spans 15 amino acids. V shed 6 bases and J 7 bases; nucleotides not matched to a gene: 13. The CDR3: CASSYSGRTGGEQYF. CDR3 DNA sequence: TGTGCCAGCAGTTATAGCGGGAGAACCGGCGGAGAGCAGTACTTC.

CDR3 nucleotides: TGTGCCAGCAGTCTAACCCGTTCCCAGCCCCAGCATTTT. It specifies CASSLTRSQPQHF. The chain joins TRBV7-9 to TRBJ1-5; D is unclear. CDR3 length: 13 residues. Deletions cut 6 bases from V and 7 bases from J, with 13 bases between. The germline CDR1 and CDR2 sequences are SEHNR and FQNEAQ (reference sequence).